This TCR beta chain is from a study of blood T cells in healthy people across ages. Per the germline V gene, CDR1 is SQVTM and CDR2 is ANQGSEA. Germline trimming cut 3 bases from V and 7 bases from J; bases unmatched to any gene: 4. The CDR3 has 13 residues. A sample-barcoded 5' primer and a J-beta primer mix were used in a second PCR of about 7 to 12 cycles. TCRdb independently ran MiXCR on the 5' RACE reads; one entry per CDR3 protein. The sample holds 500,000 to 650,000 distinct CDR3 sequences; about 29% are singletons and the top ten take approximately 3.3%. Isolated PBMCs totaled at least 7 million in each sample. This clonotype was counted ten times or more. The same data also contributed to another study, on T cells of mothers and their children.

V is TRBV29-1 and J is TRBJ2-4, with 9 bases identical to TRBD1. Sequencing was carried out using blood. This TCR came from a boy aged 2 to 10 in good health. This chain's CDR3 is CSVDPGTGNIQYF. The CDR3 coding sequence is TGCAGCGTTGATCCCGGGACAGGGAACATTCAGTACTTC.